This note documents a single T cell receptor (beta chain) sequence. Its antigen remains unidentified. Method: immunoSEQ multiplex PCR; TCRdb's copy keeps in-frame clones and lacks some. In the table there are approximately 300,000 clones, around four fifths of which are singletons. This CDR3 contains 14 residues. Germline V gene data show CDR1 as MNHEY and CDR2 as SMNVEV (reference sequence). V lost 7 bases and J lost 6; bases outside the gene matches: 4. These data belong to a study of cytotoxic CD8 clonotypes in ibrutinib-treated CLL. General observations from the study: Public clonotypes occurred uncommonly; on treatment, they contracted or remained stable. Patients showed higher baseline clonality than age-matched healthy donors, and it tracked circulating CD8+ T-cell counts.

This sequence originates from a human donor with chronic lymphocytic leukemia. This material consisted of PBMCs, taken before ibrutinib treatment. J is TRBJ2-1 and V is TRBV27; 12 bases fit TRBD2. The CDR3 reads CASNGLAGPNEQFF. CDR3 in DNA: TGTGCCAGCAATGGACTAGCGGGACCCAATGAGCAGTTCTTC.